A single sample is the source of the 30 T cell receptor beta chains below, sequenced in a study of T cell changes during pregnancy in multiple sclerosis (dated by TCRdb to the late 2010s). The library came from the immunoSEQ multiplex PCR assay. The clones in this table, taken by TCRdb from immuneACCESS, are in-frame only. Not every clone is retained; where verified, under half of the shortfall comes from an unresolved V gene, and the cause of the rest is unknown. The sample profile shows almost 35,000 clones; about nine tenths of them were found once. The ten largest clonotypes hold around 11% of the sample. The sample here was CD8+ T cells from peripheral blood mononuclear cells, taken before pregnancy. The origin of the receptors is a female donor with multiple sclerosis, enrolled in a pregnancy study.

The chain couples TRBV7-3 to TRBJ2-1, with TRBD2 matching over 9 bases. V lost 5 bases to trimming and J lost 5 bases; unmatched junction nucleotides: 10. The CDR3 is 16 residues long. CDR1 is SGHTA and CDR2 is FQGTGA in the germline V gene. This chain's CDR3 is CASSLAGGLTNNEQFF. CDR3 DNA: TGTGCCAGCAGCCTTGCGGGGGGGCTGACAAACAATGAGCAGTTCTTC. The variable domain in full, with the rest retrieved from reference TRBV7-3 and TRBJ2-1, is GAGVSQTPSNKVTEKGKYVELRCDPISGHTALYWYRQSLGQGPEFLIYFQGTGAADDSGLPNDRFFAVRPEGSVSTLKIQRTERGDSAVYLCASSLAGGLTNNEQFFGPGTRLTVL.

This sequence joins TRBV27 and TRBJ1-2; possible D gene TRBD1, 6 bases. V lost 4 bases and J lost 4, with 16 bases in between. CDR1 MNHEY and CDR2 SMNVEV come from the germline V gene (reference sequence). This CDR3 contains 15 residues. DNA for the CDR3: TGTGCCAGCAGTTATGCGGGGGGCCCCATCTATGGCTACACCTTC. Its translation is CASSYAGGPIYGYTF.

As DNA, the CDR3 is TGTGCCAGCAGCTTAACGGGCCTAGCGGGGTTACCGCGACGTGGAGATACGCAGTATTTT. It specifies CASSLTGLAGLPRRGDTQYF. The chain couples TRBV7-3 to TRBJ2-3; 9 bases fit TRBD2. V dropped 0 bases and J dropped 5; count of bases not matched to a gene: 18. The CDR3 runs 20 residues. Germline V lookup: CDR1 SGHTA, CDR2 FQGTGA. Drawing the rest from reference TRBV7-3 and TRBJ2-3, the complete variable domain is GAGVSQTPSNKVTEKGKYVELRCDPISGHTALYWYRQSLGQGPEFLIYFQGTGAADDSGLPNDRFFAVRPEGSVSTLKIQRTERGDSAVYLCASSLTGLAGLPRRGDTQYFGPGTRLTVL.

The chain carries TRBV6-1 and TRBJ2-1; 7 nucleotides line up with TRBD1. Germline V gives CDR1 MNHNS, CDR2 SASEGT. The CDR3 runs to 12 residues. V lost 11 bases and J lost 9; bases outside the gene matches: 10. In nucleotides, the CDR3 is TGTGCCCTTGCTGGGCAGGGGGTTGAGCAGTTCTTC. Translated, it gives CALAGQGVEQFF.

The gene calls are TRBV4-3 and TRBJ2-5, with D possibly being TRBD2 (7 bases). CDR3 length: 18 residues. In germline, CDR1 is LGHNA, CDR2 YSLEER. The V end was cut by 3 bases, the J end by 0 bases, with 20 bases between. The CDR3 DNA is TGCGCCAGCAGCCAGCATCACCGGTGGGGGGGCCACCAAGAGACCCAGTACTTC. Protein: CASSQHHRWGGHQETQYF.

The CDR3 DNA is TGTGCCAGCAGCTTAGGACTAGCGGGCTCCTACAATGAGCAGTTCTTC. This codes for CASSLGLAGSYNEQFF. The rearrangement links TRBV13 to TRBJ2-1; 9 nucleotides align to TRBD2. J gave up 0 bases and V 0 bases, and 0 bases lay outside the gene matches. Germline CDR1 and CDR2: PRHDT and FYEKMQ (reference sequence). The length of the CDR3 is 16 residues.

The rearrangement uses TRBV29-1 and TRBJ2-5; 9 positions match TRBD1. The CDR3 is 14 residues long. Germline V gene data show CDR1 as SQVTM and CDR2 as ANQGSEA. The J segment lost 5 bases and the V segment lost 7 bases, leaving 11 bases of the junction unmatched. CDR3 nucleotides: TGCAGCGCCTGGACAGGGGTTCTCCTGGAGACCCAGTACTTC. As protein: CSAWTGVLLETQYF.

The chain recombines TRBV13 with TRBJ1-4, with 7 bases identical to TRBD1. Germline lookup yields CDR1 PRHDT and CDR2 FYEKMQ (reference sequence). CDR3 length: 14 amino acids. The V and J ends lost 4 bases and 6 bases, in that order; junction bases with no gene match: 5. Written as DNA, the CDR3 is TGTGCCAGCAGCTCTGGGACAGACGATGAAAAACTGTTTTTT. Its translation is CASSSGTDDEKLFF.

The rearrangement links TRBV19 to TRBJ1-5; no definite D call. Germline V gene lookup returns CDR1 LNHDA and CDR2 SQIVND (reference sequence). V was clipped by 3 bases and J by 7 bases, with 13 bases between them. CDR3 length: 14 residues. The CDR3 loop reads CASSIVENRQPQHF. The CDR3 coding sequence is TGTGCCAGTAGTATCGTAGAGAATCGCCAGCCCCAGCATTTT.

The chain couples TRBV7-8 to TRBJ2-7; TRBD2 matches 7 bases. V was pared by 5 bases and J by 2 bases, with 9 bases of the junction left unmatched. The CDR3 spans 15 residues. From germline, CDR1 is SGHVS and CDR2 FQNEAQ. The CDR3 nucleotides read TGTGCCAGCAGCCCGCGCGCGGGAGTACCCTACGAGCAGTACTTC. Protein product: CASSPRAGVPYEQYF.

This chain connects TRBV19 to TRBJ2-1, with 10 bases identical to TRBD2. CDR1 is LNHDA and CDR2 is SQIVND in the germline V gene (reference sequence). The V and J ends lost 5 bases and 7 bases, in that order; junction bases with no gene match: 11. The CDR3 covers 16 residues. The CDR3 reads CASSVRAGGVINEQFF. The CDR3, as DNA: TGTGCCAGTAGTGTCCGAGCGGGGGGGGTGATAAATGAGCAGTTCTTC.

Here the CDR3 reads CASSRGTEHTGELFF. The CDR3 bases are TGTGCCAGCAGTAGGGGGACGGAGCACACCGGGGAGCTGTTTTTT. The chain employs TRBV6-1 and TRBJ2-2, with a tentative D call TRBD1 (6 bases). The CDR3 is made up of 15 amino acids. The germline V gene encodes CDR1 MNHNS and CDR2 SASEGT. The ends were cut back, 5 bases at V and 3 bases at J, with 13 bases in the middle.

The chain has TRBV2 and TRBJ2-7; TRBD2 agrees at 8 bases. This CDR3 contains 17 residues. The germline V gene encodes CDR1 SNHLY and CDR2 FYNNEI. Losses at the gene ends were 2 bases for V and 3 bases for J; bases not matched to a gene: 12. CDR3 nucleotide sequence: TGTGCCAGCAGTGAAATTGGCCATTTAGCGGGAAACTACGAGCAGTACTTC. This translates into CASSEIGHLAGNYEQYF.

In the case of this clone: The same CDR3 also results from other DNA sequences found in this sample. This chain connects TRBV7-3 to TRBJ1-3; 7 bases are shared with TRBD1. The trim removed 2 bases at V and 3 bases at J, leaving 4 bases unmatched. The CDR3 is 15 amino acids. From germline, CDR1 is SGHTA and CDR2 FQGTGA. The CDR3 DNA reads as TGTGCCAGCAGCTTATCAGGGGGTTTTGGAAACACCATATATTTT. It specifies CASSLSGGFGNTIYF.

This chain connects TRBV27 to TRBJ1-5; 8 bases line up with TRBD1. The CDR3 is 15 amino acids. Germline CDR1 MNHEY, CDR2 SMNVEV (reference sequence). V shed 7 bases, J shed 0 bases, and the junction held 5 bases outside the gene matches. CDR3 residues: CASNDRGYSNQPQHF. The CDR3 DNA sequence: TGTGCCAGCAATGACAGGGGTTATAGCAATCAGCCCCAGCATTTT.

The CDR3 DNA reads TGTGCCTGGAGTCCAGGGCTAGAAGCTTTCTTT. Its protein is CAWSPGLEAFF. The V and J genes are TRBV30 and TRBJ1-1, with TRBD1 as a possible D gene (5 bases). The CDR3 is made up of 11 amino acids. Trimming removed 2 bases from V and 8 bases from J, with 9 bases in between. CDR1 and CDR2 from the germline V gene are GTSNPN and SVGIG (reference sequence).

Of note for this clone: Other DNA sequences within the sample encode an identical CDR3. The chain links TRBV19 to TRBJ2-1; D perhaps matches TRBD2 (5 bases). This CDR3 is 13 amino acids long. The germline CDR1 and CDR2 sequences are LNHDA and SQIVND (reference sequence). V lost 1 base, J lost 4 bases, and 5 bases lay in between. The CDR3 coding sequence is TGTGCCAGTAGTATAGCGGGGTACAATGAGCAGTTCTTC. Protein sequence: CASSIAGYNEQFF.

This chain connects TRBV29-1 to TRBJ2-7, with no clear D. This CDR3 is 11 amino acids long. Germline V gene data show CDR1 as SQVTM and CDR2 as ANQGSEA. V was trimmed by 4 bases and J by 1 base, leaving 5 bases between them. The CDR3 is CSVAHSYEQYF. DNA for the CDR3: TGCAGCGTTGCACATTCCTACGAGCAGTACTTC.

This chain links TRBV19 with TRBJ1-5; TRBD1 matches 7 bases. V trimming: 9 bases; J trimming: 4 bases; junction bases outside the gene matches: 9. This CDR3 region has 14 residues. Germline V gives CDR1 LNHDA, CDR2 SQIVND (reference sequence). The CDR3 is CASNHRGENQPQHF. The CDR3 DNA reads as TGTGCCAGCAATCACAGGGGAGAGAATCAGCCCCAGCATTTT.

The rearrangement links TRBV6-5 to TRBJ2-2, with a tentative D call TRBD1 (5 bases). Germline CDR1 is MNHEY and CDR2 is SVGAGI. This CDR3 has 15 amino acids. V gave up 1 base and J gave up 4 bases, with 10 bases separating them. The CDR3 protein is CASSYYRMGTGELFF. In nucleotides, the CDR3 is TGTGCCAGCAGTTACTACAGGATGGGCACCGGGGAGCTGTTTTTT.

CDR3 nucleotide sequence: TGTGCCAGTACGCGGGGCCTTTCCTACAATGAGCAGTTCTTC. Translated: CASTRGLSYNEQFF. The chain couples TRBV19 to TRBJ2-1, with TRBD2 as a possible D gene (6 bases). The germline gives CDR1 LNHDA, CDR2 SQIVND (reference sequence). V was shortened by 7 bases and J by 1 base, with 11 bases between the two germline ends. The CDR3 has 14 residues.

This chain joins TRBV28 and TRBJ1-3; TRBD1 aligns across 7 bases. The CDR3 has 17 amino acids. With V trimmed by 6 bases and J by 2 bases, 13 bases remained unmatched. Germline V gene lookup returns CDR1 MDHEN and CDR2 SYDVKM. The CDR3 here is CASSPPSQGVPGNTIYF. CDR3 coding DNA: TGTGCCAGCAGCCCCCCATCGCAGGGGGTCCCTGGAAACACCATATATTTT. Using reference TRBV28 and TRBJ1-3 for the parts outside the CDR3, the full variable domain is DVKVTQSSRYLVKRTGEKVFLECVQDMDHENMFWYRQDPGLGLRLIYFSYDVKMKEKGDIPEGYSVSREKKERFSLILESASTNQTSMYLCASSPPSQGVPGNTIYFGEGSWLTVV.

The chain links TRBV15 to TRBJ2-7; possible D gene TRBD1, 5 bases. Germline V CDR1 and CDR2: LNHNV, YYDKDF (reference sequence). The CDR3 runs to 15 residues. Trimming shortened V by 0 bases and J by 4 bases, and 13 bases separated the two germline ends. The CDR3 DNA is TGTGCCACCAGCAGAGATGGGGCTGGACAATACGAGCAGTACTTC. Its translation is CATSRDGAGQYEQYF.

The chain uses TRBV5-5 and TRBJ1-5; perhaps TRBD1 as D (6 bases). The CDR3 runs to 16 residues. Germline values: CDR1 SGHKS, CDR2 YYEKEE (reference sequence). V was shortened by 0 bases and J by 4 bases, with 14 bases between the two germline ends. This CDR3 reads CASSLESGEGNQPQHF. In DNA form, the CDR3 reads TGTGCCAGCAGCTTGGAGTCAGGGGAGGGGAATCAGCCCCAGCATTTT.

This clone appeared a single time. V and J are TRBV7-6 and TRBJ1-2, with D possibly being TRBD1 (5 bases). The germline gives CDR1 SGHVS, CDR2 FNYEAQ. V was shortened by 5 bases and J by 7 bases, with 26 bases between the two germline ends. The CDR3 consists of 17 residues. CDR3 residues: CASSPPEGPDPVSGYTF. The CDR3 DNA reads as TGTGCCAGCAGCCCCCCGGAGGGGCCAGATCCGGTCTCTGGCTACACCTTC.

This chain connects TRBV30 to TRBJ1-5, with D unresolved. CDR1 is GTSNPN, CDR2 SVGIG, per germline (reference sequence). Trimming took 0 bases from V and 3 from J, leaving 6 bases between them. CDR3 size: 13 residues. CDR3 amino acids: CAWSVTFNQPQHF. The DNA for the CDR3 is TGTGCCTGGAGTGTAACTTTCAATCAGCCCCAGCATTTT.

The CDR3 sequence: CASMVQGFLSWDSNQPQHF. The CDR3 nucleotides read TGTGCCAGTATGGTCCAGGGCTTTCTGTCTTGGGATAGCAATCAGCCCCAGCATTTT. The chain employs TRBV19 and TRBJ1-5; possibly TRBD1 for D (5 bases). V was pared by 7 bases and J by 0 bases, with 25 bases between. CDR1 and CDR2 (germline): LNHDA, SQIVND (reference sequence). This CDR3 spans 19 amino acids.

The rearrangement links TRBV6-6 to TRBJ2-1; a weak D match, TRBD2 (5 bases). Trimming took off 0 bases at V and 10 bases at J, with 13 bases between the two ends. The CDR3 runs to 14 residues. The germline gives CDR1 MNHNY, CDR2 SVGAGI (reference sequence). This CDR3 reads CASSYSRAGHEQFF. The CDR3 bases are TGTGCCAGCAGTTACTCGAGGGCAGGCCACGAGCAGTTCTTC.

The chain links TRBV2 to TRBJ2-1, with TRBD1 matching 9 bases. This CDR3 contains 15 residues. Germline trimming cut 1 base from V and 8 bases from J; bases unmatched to any gene: 6. Per germline, CDR1 SNHLY and CDR2 FYNNEI. The CDR3 DNA follows: TGTGCCAGCAGTGAAGTGGGACAGGGAACCGATGAGCAGTTCTTC. Its protein product is CASSEVGQGTDEQFF.

In its sample, this clone was seen once. The V call is TRBV7-8, the J call TRBJ2-3; TRBD2 agrees at 8 bases. The CDR3 loop spans 15 amino acids. Trimming removed 6 bases from V and 2 bases from J; junction bases left unmatched: 7. Looked up from germline, CDR1 is SGHVS and CDR2 is FQNEAQ. The CDR3 sequence is CASRRSGRPTDTQYF. In DNA, the CDR3 is TGTGCCAGCAGACGCAGCGGGAGACCCACAGATACGCAGTATTTT.